The entry that follows covers one T cell receptor (beta chain) sequence. Its matching antigen is unknown. The CDR3 runs 15 residues. The V end was cut by 6 bases, the J end by 2 bases, with 16 bases between. Germline CDR1 and CDR2: MNHNS and SASEGT. This sample stems from a study of response to subunit inactivated influenza vaccine. Each CDR3 protein is one row after TCRdb ran MiXCR on the RT-PCR reads. The sample lists more than 450,000 distinct CDR3 sequences; approximately 7.1% were seen once. Study observations and caveats: T cells newly recruited by each seasonal influenza vaccination are few, the authors suggested.

The chain is built from TRBV6-1 and TRBJ1-2; tentatively, D is TRBD1 (6 bases). This clonotype was obtained from a man between 50 and 75 years old who received an inactivated influenza vaccine. The specimen was PBMCs from blood, collected less than 30 months after vaccination. This chain's CDR3 is CASRPGGLGNYGYTF. In DNA, the CDR3 is TGTGCCAGCAGGCCGGGGGGCCTAGGAAACTATGGCTACACCTTC.